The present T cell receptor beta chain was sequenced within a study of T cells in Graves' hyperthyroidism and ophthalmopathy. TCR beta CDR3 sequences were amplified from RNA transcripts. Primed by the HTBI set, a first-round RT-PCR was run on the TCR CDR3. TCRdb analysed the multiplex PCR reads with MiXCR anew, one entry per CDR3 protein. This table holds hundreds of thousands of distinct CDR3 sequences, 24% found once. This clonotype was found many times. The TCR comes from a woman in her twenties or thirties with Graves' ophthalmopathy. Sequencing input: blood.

The CDR3 sequence is CATSETANTGELFF. The CDR3 region has the DNA TGTGCCACCAGTGAGACAGCGAACACCGGGGAGCTGTTTTTT. V and J are TRBV24-1 and TRBJ2-2; possible D gene TRBD1, 5 bases. The CDR3 totals 14 residues. Trimming removed 4 bases at V and 0 bases at J, with 5 bases between. Looked up from germline, CDR1 is KGHDR and CDR2 is SFDVKD.